The next 28 T cell receptor beta chains were all read from a single sample in a study of T cell responses to AZD1222 COVID-19 vaccine. Assay: immunoSEQ multiplex PCR; the TCRdb copy retains only in-frame clones and omits some. Of 90,000 to 120,000 clones listed, roughly 87% are singletons. Specimen: peripheral blood, collected on day 0 of MenACWY control vaccination. The receptors originated from an adult in good health.

V usage is TRBV2 and J usage is TRBJ1-2; maybe TRBD1 (5 bases). Trimming removed 2 bases from V and 8 bases from J, with 15 bases in between. The CDR3 contains 14 residues. The germline V gene has CDR1 SNHLY and CDR2 FYNNEI. The CDR3 bases are TGTGCCAGCAGTGAAACAGGCTACACGGAGGGCTACACCTTC. Translating gives CASSETGYTEGYTF.

This clone occurred a few times. This chain joins TRBV10-3 and TRBJ1-2; D is ambiguous. CDR1 and CDR2 (germline): ENHRY, SYGVKD. V lost 0 bases to trimming and J lost 6 bases, with 8 bases between them. This CDR3 spans 13 amino acids. The CDR3 protein is CAISESIVNGYTF. The CDR3 DNA sequence: TGTGCCATCAGTGAGTCGATCGTAAATGGCTACACCTTC.

This clone has a single count. V gene TRBV6-6 combines with J gene TRBJ1-5, with TRBD1 identical over 8 bases. The CDR3 contains 18 residues. V was pared by 5 bases and J by 2 bases, with 14 bases of the junction left unmatched. CDR1 MNHNY and CDR2 SVGAGI come from the germline V gene (reference sequence). The CDR3 nucleotides read TGTGCCAGCAGTCGGACAGGGTCCTATATAGGGGGCAATCAGCCCCAGCATTTT. Translating gives CASSRTGSYIGGNQPQHF.

This chain uses TRBV5-1 with TRBJ2-3; D ambiguous. Trimming left V 2 bases short and J 0 bases short, with 7 bases between. The CDR3 extends over 14 amino acids. Germline assignment: CDR1 SGHRS and CDR2 YFSETQ. This chain's CDR3 is CASSFTVSTDTQYF. CDR3 DNA: TGCGCCAGCAGCTTTACGGTTAGCACAGATACGCAGTATTTT. The whole variable domain, filled in from reference TRBV5-1 and TRBJ2-3, reads KAGVTQTPRYLIKTRGQQVTLSCSPISGHRSVSWYQQTPGQGLQFLFEYFSETQRNKGNFPGRFSGRQFSNSRSEMNVSTLELGDSALYLCASSFTVSTDTQYFGPGTRLTVL.

The rearrangement links TRBV28 to TRBJ1-1, with unresolved D. The CDR3 has 14 amino acids. CDR1 and CDR2 (germline): MDHEN, SYDVKM. Trimming removed 0 bases from V and 4 bases from J, with 9 bases in between. The CDR3 sequence: CASSLWGDGTEAFF. In DNA form, the CDR3 reads TGTGCCAGCAGTTTATGGGGAGACGGCACTGAAGCTTTCTTT.

This chain connects TRBV9 to TRBJ2-2, with D possibly matching TRBD2 (6 bases). V lost 2 bases and J 3 bases, leaving 14 bases between the germline ends. This CDR3 is built from 16 residues. CDR1 SGDLS and CDR2 YYNGEE come from the germline V gene. In nucleotides, the CDR3 is TGTGCCAGCAGCGTTGGTGGCGGGGTATACACCGGGGAGCTGTTTTTT. Translation gives CASSVGGGVYTGELFF.

The CDR3 nucleotides are TGCGCCAGCAGCTCCCCCGACGGGGGAGCGACCCAGTACTTC. This sequence encodes CASSSPDGGATQYF. J is TRBJ2-5 and V is TRBV4-1; a weak D match, TRBD2 (6 bases). V dropped 5 bases and J dropped 7 bases, with 17 bases sitting between them. CDR3 length equals 14 residues. Germline V CDR1 and CDR2: MGHRA, YSYEKL.

The V gene is TRBV9, the J gene TRBJ1-2; 7 bases align to TRBD1. The CDR3 is 12 residues long. The germline V gene encodes CDR1 SGDLS and CDR2 YYNGEE. J lost 13 bases, V lost 4 bases, and 10 bases had no gene match. The CDR3 reads CASSPGTANPTF. In DNA, the CDR3 is TGTGCCAGCAGCCCTGGGACAGCCAATCCCACCTTC.

The chain joins TRBV18 to TRBJ1-5; TRBD1 is a possible D gene (6 bases). CDR3 length: 16 amino acids. V was clipped by 6 bases and J by 1 base, with 16 bases between them. The germline CDR1 and CDR2 sequences are KGHSH and LQKENI. As DNA, the CDR3 is TGTGCCAGCTCGAGCGGGACACCAAAGAGCAATCAGCCCCAGCATTTT. Protein: CASSSGTPKSNQPQHF.

CDR3 nucleotides: TGTGCCAGCATCGACTGGGACAGGGAGAATTCACCCCTCCACTTT. The encoded protein is CASIDWDRENSPLHF. The chain recombines TRBV7-9 with TRBJ1-6; 9 bases match TRBD1. CDR1 SEHNR and CDR2 FQNEAQ come from the germline V gene (reference sequence). The length of the CDR3 is 15 residues. Trimming took 7 bases from V and 7 from J; bases not matched to a gene: 8.

V usage is TRBV18 and J usage is TRBJ2-3; TRBD2 matches at 7 bases. This CDR3 contains 14 residues. V was clipped by 8 bases and J by 2 bases; unmatched bases: 7. Germline V gives CDR1 KGHSH, CDR2 LQKENI. CDR3: CASKIAGPTDTQYF. As DNA, the CDR3 is TGTGCCAGCAAGATAGCGGGCCCCACAGATACGCAGTATTTT.

J is TRBJ2-2 and V is TRBV19; 8 nucleotides agree with TRBD2. Losses at the gene ends were 4 bases for V and 6 bases for J; bases not matched to a gene: 4. Germline lookup yields CDR1 LNHDA and CDR2 SQIVND (reference sequence). The CDR3 consists of 14 residues. Here the CDR3 reads CASSRRGDAGELFF. CDR3 in DNA: TGTGCCAGTAGTAGGCGGGGGGACGCCGGGGAGCTGTTTTTT.

The V call is TRBV9, the J call TRBJ2-1; TRBD2 agrees at 11 bases. Germline CDR1 is SGDLS and CDR2 is YYNGEE. Unmatched junction bases numbered 7, after V lost 4 bases and J lost 4 bases. The CDR3 totals 16 residues. CDR3 protein: CASSTSSGGPYNEQFF. Here the CDR3 DNA reads TGTGCCAGCAGCACCTCTAGCGGGGGGCCGTACAATGAGCAGTTCTTC.

The chain recombines TRBV7-9 with TRBJ1-3; perhaps TRBD1 as D (5 bases). This CDR3 region has 14 residues. Trimming left V 5 bases short and J 3 bases short, with 11 bases between. The germline gives CDR1 SEHNR, CDR2 FQNEAQ (reference sequence). CDR3 in amino acids: CASSTDSGGNTIYF. DNA for the CDR3: TGTGCCAGCAGCACAGACAGTGGTGGAAACACCATATATTTT.

The chain combines TRBV7-6 with TRBJ1-2; D is perhaps TRBD1 (6 bases). CDR1 is SGHVS, CDR2 FNYEAQ, per germline. The germline V and J ends were trimmed by 5 bases and 4 bases, with 17 bases remaining between them. The CDR3 is 15 amino acids. The CDR3 protein is CASSLGGGARYGYTF. CDR3 nucleotide sequence: TGTGCCAGCAGCCTGGGAGGGGGGGCGCGCTATGGCTACACCTTC.

The rearrangement joins TRBV30 to TRBJ1-5; D is perhaps TRBD1 (5 bases). CDR3 length: 17 residues. Trimming took off 4 bases at V and 0 bases at J, with 19 bases between the two ends. CDR1 is GTSNPN and CDR2 is SVGIG in the germline V gene (reference sequence). Written as DNA, the CDR3 is TGTGCCTGGAAACCGCCGGGACGGATGTATAGCAATCAGCCCCAGCATTTT. Translation: CAWKPPGRMYSNQPQHF.

The rearrangement joins TRBV29-1 to TRBJ1-2; D unclear. Germline CDR1 and CDR2: SQVTM and ANQGSEA. Trimming cost V 4 bases and J 4 bases, with 16 bases left between them. CDR3 length: 14 amino acids. The CDR3 here is CSVAVQRVIYGYTF. CDR3 sequence (DNA): TGCAGCGTTGCCGTCCAACGGGTTATCTATGGCTACACCTTC.

This chain joins TRBV25-1 and TRBJ2-3; weak D call: TRBD2 (6 bases). The V and J ends lost 4 bases and 6 bases respectively, with 17 bases between them. Germline lookup yields CDR1 MGHDK and CDR2 SYGVNS. The CDR3 runs 15 residues. CDR3 DNA: TGTGCCAGCAGTGCGACGCGGGGATGGTGGGATACGCAGTATTTT. This translates into CASSATRGWWDTQYF.

The J gene is TRBJ2-7, the V gene TRBV7-9, with 14 bases matching TRBD2. Germline V lookup: CDR1 SEHNR, CDR2 FQNEAQ (reference sequence). V was clipped by 4 bases and J by 2 bases; unmatched bases: 10. The CDR3 is 18 residues long. CDR3 nucleotides: TGTGCCAGCAGCTCTCTAAGACTAGCGGGGGGGCTGACCTACGAGCAGTACTTC. Translated: CASSSLRLAGGLTYEQYF.

J is TRBJ2-7 and V is TRBV7-6; the D gene could be TRBD1 or TRBD2 (5 bases each). CDR1 is SGHVS, CDR2 FNYEAQ, per germline. This CDR3 is 15 amino acids long. V gave up 1 base and J gave up 2 bases, with 12 bases separating them. The CDR3 coding sequence is TGTGCCAGCAGCTTAGAGCCAGGGAGTCCCTACGAGCAGTACTTC. It yields the protein CASSLEPGSPYEQYF.

The V and J genes are TRBV18 and TRBJ2-1; D unresolved. Germline CDR1 reads KGHSH; CDR2 reads LQKENI. Between the trimmed V and J ends, which lost 0 bases and 7 bases, there was a span of 10 bases. This CDR3 comprises 14 residues. CDR3 sequence reads: CASSPPSSRNEQFF. CDR3 sequence (DNA): TGTGCCAGCTCACCACCGTCCAGCCGGAATGAGCAGTTCTTC. The variable domain in full, with the rest retrieved from reference TRBV18 and TRBJ2-1, is NAGVMQNPRHLVRRRGQEARLRCSPMKGHSHVYWYRQLPEEGLKFMVYLQKENIIDESGMPKERFSAEFPKEGPSILRIQQVVRGDSAAYFCASSPPSSRNEQFFGPGTRLTVL.

The chain carries TRBV7-9 and TRBJ2-3, with D perhaps TRBD1 (5 bases). The V gene's germline CDR1 is SEHNR and CDR2 FQNEAQ (reference sequence). The CDR3 consists of 17 residues. Trimming took 1 base from V and 0 from J, leaving 14 bases between them. The CDR3 sequence: CASSLGSAGPSTDTQYF. CDR3 DNA: TGTGCCAGCAGCTTAGGGTCGGCAGGGCCTAGCACAGATACGCAGTATTTT. Combining the CDR3 with reference TRBV7-9 and TRBJ2-3 gives the whole variable domain DTGVSQNPRHKITKRGQNVTFRCDPISEHNRLYWYRQTLGQGPEFLTYFQNEAQLEKSRLLSDRFSAERPKGSFSTLEIQRTEQGDSAMYLCASSLGSAGPSTDTQYFGPGTRLTVL.

The rearrangement joins TRBV29-1 to TRBJ2-1; TRBD2 matches at 7 bases. The germline V gene has CDR1 SQVTM and CDR2 ANQGSEA. The CDR3 loop spans 13 amino acids. Trimming at V came to 1 base and at J to 8 bases, leaving 5 bases not matched to a gene. This chain's CDR3 is CSVEAPSGDEQFF. CDR3 in DNA: TGCAGCGTTGAAGCCCCTAGCGGCGATGAGCAGTTCTTC.

The rearrangement links TRBV20-1 to TRBJ1-1; D call uncertain. This CDR3 region has 11 residues. The V gene lost 5 bases and the J gene lost 9 bases, with 13 bases spanning the gap. Germline V gene sequence: CDR1 DFQATT, CDR2 SNEGSKA (reference sequence). In nucleotides, the CDR3 is TGCAGTGCTGATGGGTCGGAAAAAGCTTTCTTT. This sequence encodes CSADGSEKAFF.

The chain links TRBV7-2 to TRBJ2-7; D gene uncertain. The CDR3 is 14 amino acids. The V end was cut by 5 bases, the J end by 6 bases, with 17 bases between. The germline V gene encodes CDR1 SGHTA and CDR2 FQGNSA. The CDR3 region is CASSPTLGSSEQYF. The CDR3, as DNA: TGTGCCAGCAGCCCCACCCTTGGTTCGTCCGAGCAGTACTTC.

The gene calls are TRBV20-1 and TRBJ2-5; a weak D match, TRBD2 (5 bases). Trimming took off 6 bases at V and 2 bases at J, with 7 bases between the two ends. Germline V gives CDR1 DFQATT, CDR2 SNEGSKA (reference sequence). CDR3 size: 11 residues. The CDR3 loop reads CSAQRQETQYF. The CDR3 coding sequence is TGCAGTGCCCAGCGGCAAGAGACCCAGTACTTC.

This CDR3 reads CASSLAVGANNEQFF. CDR3 sequence (DNA): TGTGCCAGCAGCTTAGCTGTAGGGGCGAACAATGAGCAGTTCTTC. The V gene is TRBV7-6, the J gene TRBJ2-1, with TRBD1 as a possible D gene (5 bases). This CDR3 is 15 amino acids long. V lost 0 bases and J 5 bases, leaving 11 bases between the germline ends. Germline values: CDR1 SGHVS, CDR2 FNYEAQ.

This chain uses TRBV6-5 with TRBJ2-7; D unresolved. The CDR3 contains 13 residues. The V end lost 0 bases, the J end lost 7 bases, and 10 bases lay between the germline ends. Germline assignment: CDR1 MNHEY and CDR2 SVGAGI. CDR3 amino acids: CASSYSHGWEQYF. For the CDR3, the DNA is TGTGCCAGCAGTTACTCACATGGGTGGGAGCAGTACTTC.